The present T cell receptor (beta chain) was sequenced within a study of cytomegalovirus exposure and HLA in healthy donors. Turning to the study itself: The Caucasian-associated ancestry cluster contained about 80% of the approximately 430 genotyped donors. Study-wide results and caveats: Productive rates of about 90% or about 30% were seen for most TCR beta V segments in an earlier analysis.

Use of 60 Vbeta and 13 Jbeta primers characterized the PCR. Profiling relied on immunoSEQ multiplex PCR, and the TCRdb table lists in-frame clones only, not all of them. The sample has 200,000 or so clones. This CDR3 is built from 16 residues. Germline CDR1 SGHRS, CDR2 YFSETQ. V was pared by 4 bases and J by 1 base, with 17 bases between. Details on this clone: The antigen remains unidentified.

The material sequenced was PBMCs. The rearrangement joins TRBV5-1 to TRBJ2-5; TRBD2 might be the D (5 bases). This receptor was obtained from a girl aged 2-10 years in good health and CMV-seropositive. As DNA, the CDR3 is TGCGCCAGCAGCAAGCTAGCAGCCGCTACCCAAGAGACCCAGTACTTC. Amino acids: CASSKLAAATQETQYF.